At least ten counts were recorded for the clone carrying this T cell receptor (beta chain). Its antigen is not identified. V lost 0 bases, J lost 6 bases, and 14 bases lay in between. CDR1 is SGHRS and CDR2 is YFSETQ in the germline V gene. This CDR3 is built from 15 residues. The TCR beta library used iRepertoire HTBI primers with Arm-PCR amplification of CDR3. In TCRdb, the multiplex PCR reads were re-called with MiXCR into one record per CDR3 protein. The sample lists hundreds of thousands of distinct CDR3 sequences; roughly a sixth were seen once. Time point indicated: newly diagnosed GD, antithyroid drugs for less than 3 months. After RNA was extracted from PBMCs, the TCR library was made from it. These data belong to a study of regulatory T cells in long-lasting Graves disease. Study-level findings and limits: Newly diagnosed disease favored TRBV20-1 and TRBJ2-1 over persistent disease. Small sample size may have lowered accuracy.

The V gene is TRBV5-1, the J gene TRBJ2-3; D gene uncertain. This TCR was recovered from a female donor with Graves disease. Here the sequenced sample was peripheral blood mononuclear cells (PBMCs), taken at new diagnosis, from a patient treated with antithyroid drugs. The CDR3 bases are TGCGCCAGCAGCTTGGTCGGCACGGACGCGGATACGCAGTATTTT. The encoded protein is CASSLVGTDADTQYF. Looking up the rest from reference TRBV5-1 and TRBJ2-3 gives the full variable domain: KAGVTQTPRYLIKTRGQQVTLSCSPISGHRSVSWYQQTPGQGLQFLFEYFSETQRNKGNFPGRFSGRQFSNSRSEMNVSTLELGDSALYLCASSLVGTDADTQYFGPGTRLTVL.